This TCR beta chain emerged from a study of T-cell reconstitution after alpha-beta-depleted transplantation in children. The study, taken as a whole, reports: Several hundred rapidly expanded clones from non-depleted graft cells reportedly supplied alpha-beta T cells about two months post-transplant. By one year post-transplant, T-cell counts and diversity largely arose from T cells that were newly produced. Some patients owed their high day-60 TCRbeta diversity to surviving recipient T cells and thymic progenitors.

There are 14 residues in the CDR3. Germline V gene data show CDR1 as MNHEY and CDR2 as SMNVEV (reference sequence). V gave up 2 bases and J gave up 4 bases, with 12 bases separating them. The TCRbeta library incorporated unique molecular identifiers. TCRdb itself ran the PCR reads through MiXCR, one entry per CDR3 protein. Of 780,000 or so distinct CDR3 sequences listed, 16% are singletons. On this clonotype: Its antigen remains unknown.

This chain links TRBV27 with TRBJ2-7, with TRBD2 as a possible D gene (6 bases). The material was PBMCs, mostly from graft donor cells, obtained 360 days after TCRalphabeta/CD19-depleted stem cell transplant. This TCR came from a male patient younger than 18 who had a stem cell transplant for acute lymphoblastic leukemia, so the T cells may come from the graft donor. CDR3 coding DNA: TGTGCCAGCAGTTTAACGGGAGAAAGTTACGAGCAGTACTTC. It is translated as CASSLTGESYEQYF.